This entry lists 27 T cell receptor beta chains sequenced from one sample in a study of regulatory T cells in long-lasting Graves disease. The time point is: newly diagnosed GD, antithyroid drugs for less than 3 months. Generation of the TCR library employed RNA extracted from PBMCs. Investigators prepared the TCR beta libraries by applying iRepertoire HTBI primers and Arm-PCR of CDR3 regions. MiXCR, applied by TCRdb to the multiplex PCR reads, yields one record per CDR3 protein. The sample has a few hundred thousand distinct CDR3 sequences, roughly 18% seen once. The source was peripheral blood mononuclear cells (PBMCs), collected at new diagnosis, from a patient treated with antithyroid drugs. These receptors originate from a female donor with Graves disease.

At least ten counts were recorded for this clonotype. This chain uses TRBV5-1 with TRBJ2-1; D remains unclear. The CDR3 length is 14 residues. Germline CDR1 and CDR2: SGHRS and YFSETQ. V lost 0 bases and J 6 bases, leaving 10 bases between the germline ends. DNA for the CDR3: TGCGCCAGCAGCTTGGTTAAGGGTTCCAATGAGCAGTTCTTC. Translating it yields CASSLVKGSNEQFF.

With respect to this clonotype: Being one base from a much bigger clone, this may be a read error. V and J are TRBV9 and TRBJ1-5; D remains unclear. Germline CDR1 reads SGDLS; CDR2 reads YYNGEE. The CDR3 extends over 13 amino acids. The CDR3 DNA reads as TGTGCCAGCAGCGTAAGCGGCAATCAGCCCCAGCGTTTT. The encoded protein is CASSVSGNQPQRF.

In its sample, this clonotype was seen many times. This chain connects TRBV5-1 to TRBJ2-7; 10 bases agree with TRBD1. Germline CDR1 and CDR2: SGHRS and YFSETQ. The CDR3 spans 14 residues. V dropped 4 bases and J dropped 2; count of bases not matched to a gene: 3. The CDR3 nucleotides read TGCGCCAGCAGCACCGGGACAGGGGCCTACGAGCAGTACTTC. Residues: CASSTGTGAYEQYF.

This clonotype was detected many times. The rearrangement joins TRBV7-2 to TRBJ2-5; 11 bases map to TRBD1. Germline trimming cut 2 bases from V and 2 bases from J; bases unmatched to any gene: 4. The V gene's germline CDR1 is SGHTA and CDR2 FQGNSA. The length of the CDR3 is 16 residues. In DNA form, the CDR3 reads TGTGCCAGCAGCTTAAGGGGGACAGGGGGGCAAGAGACCCAGTACTTC. Residues: CASSLRGTGGQETQYF.

This clonotype has ten or more counts. This sequence joins TRBV9 and TRBJ2-5, with 8 nucleotides matching TRBD2. Trimming cost V 0 bases and J 3 bases; bases outside gene matches: 4. The V gene's germline CDR1 is SGDLS and CDR2 YYNGEE. The CDR3 is made up of 15 amino acids. This CDR3 reads CASSVASGSKETQYF. CDR3 bases: TGTGCCAGCAGCGTAGCCAGCGGGAGTAAAGAGACCCAGTACTTC.

This clonotype has ten or more counts. CDR3 sequence: CASGLAGKTETQYF. The CDR3 DNA is TGTGCCAGCGGGCTAGCGGGAAAAACTGAGACCCAGTACTTC. The chain uses TRBV6-1 and TRBJ2-5, with TRBD2 matching 9 bases. Germline lookup yields CDR1 MNHNS and CDR2 SASEGT. There are 14 residues in the CDR3. With 8 bases clipped from V and 5 bases from J, the junction kept 9 bases outside the gene matches.

This clonotype was counted ten times or more. The chain recombines TRBV18 with TRBJ2-7; 9 bases align to TRBD1. Per the germline V gene, CDR1 is KGHSH and CDR2 is LQKENI. The CDR3 runs 13 residues. Trimming at V came to 3 bases and at J to 5 bases, leaving 2 bases not matched to a gene. CDR3 loop: CASSPGQGNEQYF. The CDR3 DNA reads as TGTGCCAGCTCACCCGGACAGGGGAACGAGCAGTACTTC.

This clonotype appeared many times. V usage is TRBV7-2 and J usage is TRBJ1-5; possible D gene TRBD1, 6 bases. CDR1 and CDR2 from the germline V gene are SGHTA and FQGNSA. V was shortened by 5 bases and J by 2 bases, with 16 bases between the two germline ends. The CDR3 sequence is 16 residues long. The CDR3 protein is CASSLGGGRGNQPQHF. In nucleotides, the CDR3 is TGTGCCAGCAGCCTAGGGGGGGGCCGCGGCAATCAGCCCCAGCATTTT.

This clonotype was seen repeatedly, ten times or more. The genes are TRBV3-1 and TRBJ2-2; D gene ambiguous. Trimming pared 5 bases from V and 6 bases from J, leaving 1 base between. Germline V gene data show CDR1 as LGHDT and CDR2 as YNNKEL (reference sequence). The CDR3 extends over 10 amino acids. The DNA of the CDR3 is TGTGCCAGCAGCTCCGGGGAGCTGTTTTTT. This sequence encodes CASSSGELFF.

The chain recombines TRBV6-1 with TRBJ2-4, with D possibly TRBD1 on 5 matching bases. CDR3 size: 17 residues. CDR1 MNHNS and CDR2 SASEGT come from the germline V gene. The V end was cut by 0 bases, the J end by 1 base, with 13 bases between. The CDR3 coding sequence is TGTGCCAGCAGTGAAGCGCAAGGGGTAGGGGCCAAAAACATTCAGTACTTC. Amino acids: CASSEAQGVGAKNIQYF.

The table lists this clonotype with many counts. CDR3 nucleotide sequence: TGTGCCACCAGTGACACGGGATTGGGGAACACTGAAGCTTTCTTT. Translated, it gives CATSDTGLGNTEAFF. The J gene is TRBJ1-1, the V gene TRBV24-1; D is unresolved. CDR3 size: 15 residues. The germline V and J ends were trimmed by 4 bases and 1 base, with 12 bases remaining between them. Germline V gives CDR1 KGHDR, CDR2 SFDVKD.

V is TRBV15 and J is TRBJ1-4, with TRBD1 matching 8 bases. Trimming cost V 3 bases and J 4 bases; bases outside gene matches: 4. The CDR3 has 15 amino acids. Germline V gene sequence: CDR1 LNHNV, CDR2 YYDKDF (reference sequence). Written as DNA, the CDR3 is TGTGCCACCAGCAGCGAAGACAGGGGTAATGAAAAACTGTTTTTT. As protein: CATSSEDRGNEKLFF.

This clonotype appeared a few times. One base away lies a much larger clone, so this may be a sequencing read error. This rearrangement joins TRBV15 to TRBJ2-3, with D possibly matching TRBD2 (5 bases). The CDR3 totals 16 residues. Germline CDR1 and CDR2: LNHNV and YYDKDF (reference sequence). With 0 bases removed from V and 5 bases from J, the gap between germline ends came to 15 bases. In DNA form, the CDR3 reads TGTGCCACCAGCAGAGACGGGTTGGCGGGCAAAGATACGCAGTATTTT. Amino acids: CATSRDGLAGKDTQYF.

This clonotype was picked up many times. J is TRBJ1-1 and V is TRBV3-1; no reliable D call. Looked up from germline, CDR1 is LGHDT and CDR2 is YNNKEL (reference sequence). The CDR3 runs 20 residues. V was shortened by 0 bases and J by 2 bases, with 25 bases between the two germline ends. The CDR3 sequence: CASSQESETTERSLNTEAFF. In DNA, the CDR3 is TGTGCCAGCAGCCAAGAGTCGGAGACAACGGAGCGCAGCCTTAACACTGAAGCTTTCTTT.

This clonotype was seen ten or more times. The rearrangement links TRBV19 to TRBJ2-1; no firm D call. Germline V gene data show CDR1 as LNHDA and CDR2 as SQIVND (reference sequence). The CDR3 length is 14 residues. The V end was cut by 6 bases, the J end by 7 bases, with 16 bases between. The CDR3, as DNA: TGTGCCAGTAGCGCTATCTTTGGACGAAATGAGCAGTTCTTC. Translation: CASSAIFGRNEQFF.

This clonotype was observed many times. This sequence joins TRBV24-1 and TRBJ2-5, with D unresolved. The ends were cut back, 4 bases at V and 0 bases at J, with 11 bases in the middle. Germline lookup yields CDR1 KGHDR and CDR2 SFDVKD. CDR3 length equals 15 residues. CDR3 protein: CATSDPTTYQETQYF. For the CDR3, the DNA is TGTGCCACCAGTGACCCAACTACCTACCAAGAGACCCAGTACTTC.

The CDR3, as DNA: TGTGCCAGCAGGCACAGAACCTATAATTCACCCCTCCACTTT. Its translation: CASRHRTYNSPLHF. The V call is TRBV2, the J call TRBJ1-6; D unclear. The V gene's germline CDR1 is SNHLY and CDR2 FYNNEI. The CDR3 length is 14 residues. V was trimmed by 6 bases and J by 2 bases, leaving 8 bases between them.

The V and J genes are TRBV3-1 and TRBJ2-5; 12 bases are shared with TRBD2. The germline gives CDR1 LGHDT, CDR2 YNNKEL (reference sequence). Trimming at V came to 3 bases and at J to 1 base, leaving 6 bases not matched to a gene. This CDR3 has 17 residues. The CDR3, as DNA: TGTGCCAGCAGCCAGTTAAGGGGACTAGCGGGCCAAGAGACCCAGTACTTC. Encoded protein: CASSQLRGLAGQETQYF.

This clonotype was counted at least ten times. This chain links TRBV20-1 with TRBJ1-5; 12 positions agree with TRBD1. The germline V gene encodes CDR1 DFQATT and CDR2 SNEGSKA (reference sequence). V was pared by 5 bases and J by 7 bases, with 9 bases of the junction left unmatched. This CDR3 is 15 amino acids long. The CDR3 here is CSAGDRGRPGQPQHF. The CDR3 DNA follows: TGCAGTGCTGGGGACAGGGGGCGCCCGGGACAGCCCCAGCATTTT.

Comment on this clonotype: A read error likely explains this, since a far larger clone differs by one base. The chain is built from TRBV10-3 and TRBJ2-1; D possibly corresponds to TRBD1 (5 bases). Between the trimmed V and J ends, which lost 10 bases and 10 bases, there was a span of 23 bases. This CDR3 comprises 14 residues. Germline CDR1 is ENHRY and CDR2 is SYGVKD. Here the CDR3 DNA reads TGTGCCACCCAAACCAGGGATGCCAGCTACGAGCAGTTCTTC. Translation: CATQTRDASYEQFF.

This clonotype came up many times. V and J are TRBV28 and TRBJ2-7; D may be TRBD1 (6 bases). With 5 bases removed from V and 2 bases from J, the gap between germline ends came to 16 bases. CDR3 size: 15 residues. Germline V gene lookup returns CDR1 MDHEN and CDR2 SYDVKM. CDR3 coding DNA: TGTGCCAGCAGTCCGACTGGGACACCTACCTACGAGCAGTACTTC. Protein product: CASSPTGTPTYEQYF.

Only a few counts were recorded for this clonotype. CDR3 protein: CASSRDVGDEQFF. CDR3 DNA sequence: TGCGCCAGCAGCCGGGACGTTGGCGATGAGCAGTTCTTC. The chain has TRBV5-1 and TRBJ2-1; the D gene could be TRBD1 or TRBD2 (5 bases each). Germline CDR1 and CDR2: SGHRS and YFSETQ. Trimming left V 4 bases short and J 8 bases short, with 13 bases between. The CDR3 loop spans 13 amino acids.

A word on this clonotype: A much bigger clone sits one base away, suggesting this may be a read error. The chain recombines TRBV12-3 or TRBV12-4 with TRBJ2-4, with 7 bases identical to TRBD2. The CDR3 has 17 amino acids. V was pared by 7 bases and J by 1 base, with 13 bases of the junction left unmatched. The CDR3 bases are TGTGCCAGCAAGAGGAAGGGAGGGAATGTCGCCAAAAACATTCAGTACTTC. It codes for CASKRKGGNVAKNIQYF.

This clonotype was picked up many times. The chain links TRBV11-1 to TRBJ2-5; either TRBD1 or TRBD2 may supply D (6 bases each). This CDR3 has 14 amino acids. V was clipped by 3 bases and J by 5 bases, with 13 bases between them. The germline gives CDR1 SGHAT, CDR2 FQDESV (reference sequence). CDR3 DNA: TGTGCCAGCAGCTTCGGGGGCGGGACGGAGACCCAGTACTTC. This translates into CASSFGGGTETQYF.

This clonotype was observed at least ten times. V usage is TRBV19 and J usage is TRBJ1-6; weak D call: TRBD1 (5 bases). V lost 3 bases to trimming and J lost 6 bases, with 12 bases between them. There are 15 residues in the CDR3. Germline V gene data show CDR1 as LNHDA and CDR2 as SQIVND (reference sequence). CDR3 region: CASSIRLGGNSPLHF. In DNA, the CDR3 is TGTGCCAGTAGTATTCGGTTGGGGGGTAATTCACCCCTCCACTTT.

The chain has TRBV4-1 and TRBJ2-1, with TRBD2 matching over 12 bases. V trimming: 2 bases; J trimming: 0 bases; junction bases outside the gene matches: 8. This CDR3 contains 19 residues. Looked up from germline, CDR1 is MGHRA and CDR2 is YSYEKL. This CDR3 reads CASSQRLASGRVSYNEQFF. Here the CDR3 DNA reads TGCGCCAGCAGCCAAAGGTTGGCTAGCGGGAGGGTCTCCTACAATGAGCAGTTCTTC.

This clonotype came up many times. The chain links TRBV24-1 to TRBJ1-5; D is possibly TRBD1 (6 bases). Germline-derived CDR1 and CDR2 are KGHDR and SFDVKD. This CDR3 has 15 amino acids. The V end lost 2 bases, the J end lost 3 bases, and 10 bases lay between the germline ends. CDR3 region: CATSDSRDTNQPQHF. Here the CDR3 DNA reads TGTGCCACCAGTGATTCCCGGGACACCAATCAGCCCCAGCATTTT.